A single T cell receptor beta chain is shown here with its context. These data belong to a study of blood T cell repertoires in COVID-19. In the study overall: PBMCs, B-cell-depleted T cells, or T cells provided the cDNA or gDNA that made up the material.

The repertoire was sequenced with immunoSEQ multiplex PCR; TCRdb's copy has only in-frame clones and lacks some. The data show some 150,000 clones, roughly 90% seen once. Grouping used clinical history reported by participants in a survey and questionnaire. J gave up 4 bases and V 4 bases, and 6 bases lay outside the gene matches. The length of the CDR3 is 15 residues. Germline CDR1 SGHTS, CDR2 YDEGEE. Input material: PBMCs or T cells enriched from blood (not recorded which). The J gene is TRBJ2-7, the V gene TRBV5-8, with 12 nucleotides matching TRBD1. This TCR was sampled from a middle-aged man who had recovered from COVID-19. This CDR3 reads CASSLRDRGLYEQYF. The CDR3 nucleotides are TGTGCCAGCAGCCTGCGGGACAGGGGGCTTTACGAGCAGTACTTC.